A selection of T cell receptor beta chains follows, all from one sample in a study of CD8 T cells in ankylosing spondylitis. MiXCR was run by TCRdb on the 5' RACE reads, yielding one entry per CDR3 protein. Of 200,000 to 250,000 distinct CDR3 sequences in the sample, about a quarter were seen once. Sequencing was performed on blood, either unsorted or a sorted T cell fraction (not recorded which). Source of these receptors: a male donor with ankylosing spondylitis or in good health (not recorded which). Each CDR3 is given without its conserved first and last residue. Each record gives: V gene, J gene, D gene, CDR3 protein. A D gene is named only where the DNA matches it firmly.

v_call: TRBV27
j_call: TRBJ1-4
d_call: TRBD1
cdr3_aa: ASSLTNRGITVREKLF

v_call: TRBV4-1
j_call: TRBJ2-1
d_call: TRBD2
cdr3_aa: ASSQPGLADNEQF

v_call: TRBV5-1
j_call: TRBJ2-5
d_call: TRBD2
cdr3_aa: ASSDGLVQETQY

v_call: TRBV19
j_call: TRBJ1-3
d_call: .
cdr3_aa: ASSERNTIY

v_call: TRBV7-2
j_call: TRBJ1-2
d_call: .
cdr3_aa: ASSPPQVYGYT

v_call: TRBV29-1
j_call: TRBJ2-1
d_call: TRBD1
cdr3_aa: SAKTGGGNEQF

v_call: TRBV20-1
j_call: TRBJ2-1
d_call: .
cdr3_aa: SASFQVGSGEQF

v_call: TRBV12-3/TRBV12-4
j_call: TRBJ1-2
d_call: TRBD1
cdr3_aa: ASRWTGRNYGYT

v_call: TRBV3-1
j_call: TRBJ2-2
d_call: TRBD1
cdr3_aa: ASSLRTGNTGELF

v_call: TRBV2
j_call: TRBJ2-7
d_call: TRBD1
cdr3_aa: ASKGGGYEQY

v_call: TRBV20-1
j_call: TRBJ2-5
d_call: .
cdr3_aa: SARVGLVEETQY

v_call: TRBV2
j_call: TRBJ1-2
d_call: .
cdr3_aa: ASSDLGGGYT

v_call: TRBV11-2
j_call: TRBJ1-4
d_call: .
cdr3_aa: ASSLMGSDVLGEKLF

v_call: TRBV12-3/TRBV12-4
j_call: TRBJ1-2
d_call: TRBD1
cdr3_aa: ASRMTGNYGYT

v_call: TRBV10-3
j_call: TRBJ2-7
d_call: TRBD2
cdr3_aa: AISHGTSGSYEQY

v_call: TRBV5-1
j_call: TRBJ2-1
d_call: .
cdr3_aa: ASSLGASGREQF

v_call: TRBV4-2
j_call: TRBJ2-3
d_call: TRBD2
cdr3_aa: ASSQEVLATRTDTQY

v_call: TRBV20-1
j_call: TRBJ1-4
d_call: TRBD1
cdr3_aa: SAGTGKWGAGEKLF

v_call: TRBV29-1
j_call: TRBJ1-1
d_call: .
cdr3_aa: SVWGAGEAF

v_call: TRBV29-1
j_call: TRBJ1-2
d_call: .
cdr3_aa: SVGLEDGYT

v_call: TRBV10-2
j_call: TRBJ2-1
d_call: TRBD2
cdr3_aa: ASRGLTLNEQF

v_call: TRBV10-3
j_call: TRBJ2-1
d_call: .
cdr3_aa: AMGSKPNEQF

v_call: TRBV9
j_call: TRBJ2-1
d_call: .
cdr3_aa: ASSVITRDEQF

v_call: TRBV7-9
j_call: TRBJ2-3
d_call: TRBD2
cdr3_aa: ASSPGTSQADTQY

v_call: TRBV27
j_call: TRBJ2-6
d_call: TRBD2
cdr3_aa: ASSPRLLGRAAGANVLT

v_call: TRBV27
j_call: TRBJ2-6
d_call: TRBD1
cdr3_aa: ASSLGQGTPGANVLT

v_call: TRBV29-1
j_call: TRBJ2-3
d_call: TRBD2
cdr3_aa: SVDSGRGTDTQY

v_call: TRBV7-2
j_call: TRBJ2-1
d_call: TRBD2
cdr3_aa: ASSLALAGVGEQF

v_call: TRBV6-1
j_call: TRBJ2-7
d_call: TRBD2
cdr3_aa: ASSKSQGLAAYEQY

v_call: TRBV29-1
j_call: TRBJ2-5
d_call: .
cdr3_aa: SVEGRDGETQY

v_call: TRBV20-1
j_call: TRBJ1-2
d_call: .
cdr3_aa: SARAGGAGGYT

v_call: TRBV10-3
j_call: TRBJ2-5
d_call: TRBD2
cdr3_aa: AISALPAGDLETQY

v_call: TRBV7-8
j_call: TRBJ2-3
d_call: TRBD2
cdr3_aa: ASSLASGRGSTDTQY

v_call: TRBV20-1
j_call: TRBJ2-1
d_call: TRBD2
cdr3_aa: SAIQDGREYNEQF

v_call: TRBV27
j_call: TRBJ1-1
d_call: TRBD1
cdr3_aa: ASRRRTGGGPDTEAF

v_call: TRBV9
j_call: TRBJ1-1
d_call: TRBD1
cdr3_aa: ASSVGLGQGNTEAF

v_call: TRBV20-1
j_call: TRBJ2-7
d_call: TRBD1
cdr3_aa: SARDRQGDSYEQY

v_call: TRBV7-2
j_call: TRBJ1-5
d_call: .
cdr3_aa: ASSLMDSNQPQH

v_call: TRBV6-1
j_call: TRBJ2-7
d_call: TRBD1
cdr3_aa: ASTRGGQRSYEQY

v_call: TRBV6-2/TRBV6-3
j_call: TRBJ2-1
d_call: TRBD2
cdr3_aa: ASRGRLAGGEVNEQF

v_call: TRBV7-3
j_call: TRBJ2-1
d_call: TRBD2
cdr3_aa: ASSLSGLAGNNEQF

v_call: TRBV10-2
j_call: TRBJ2-5
d_call: TRBD2
cdr3_aa: ASSDIGLAGVGTQY

v_call: TRBV12-3/TRBV12-4
j_call: TRBJ2-1
d_call: TRBD2
cdr3_aa: ASSSPGLAPSTI

v_call: TRBV5-1
j_call: TRBJ1-5
d_call: .
cdr3_aa: ASRTETVNNQPQH

v_call: TRBV5-1
j_call: TRBJ2-1
d_call: TRBD2
cdr3_aa: ASSSRLARDNEQF

v_call: TRBV19
j_call: TRBJ2-2
d_call: TRBD1
cdr3_aa: ASWTGQGNTGELF

v_call: TRBV29-1
j_call: TRBJ2-5
d_call: TRBD2
cdr3_aa: SVDGLAGSETQY

v_call: TRBV5-1
j_call: TRBJ1-4
d_call: .
cdr3_aa: ASSLNTANEKLF

v_call: TRBV2
j_call: TRBJ2-1
d_call: .
cdr3_aa: ASRTNPYNEQF

v_call: TRBV20-1
j_call: TRBJ2-5
d_call: TRBD2
cdr3_aa: SARGASGRQETQY

v_call: TRBV5-1
j_call: TRBJ2-1
d_call: TRBD1
cdr3_aa: ASSKGQNNEQF

v_call: TRBV7-9
j_call: TRBJ2-2
d_call: .
cdr3_aa: ASSTRGLRGTGELF

v_call: TRBV7-9
j_call: TRBJ2-5
d_call: .
cdr3_aa: ASSLDLRRTQETQY

v_call: TRBV3-1
j_call: TRBJ2-1
d_call: TRBD2
cdr3_aa: ASSRTSSTNEQF

v_call: TRBV29-1
j_call: TRBJ2-5
d_call: .
cdr3_aa: SVEDSRGGETQY